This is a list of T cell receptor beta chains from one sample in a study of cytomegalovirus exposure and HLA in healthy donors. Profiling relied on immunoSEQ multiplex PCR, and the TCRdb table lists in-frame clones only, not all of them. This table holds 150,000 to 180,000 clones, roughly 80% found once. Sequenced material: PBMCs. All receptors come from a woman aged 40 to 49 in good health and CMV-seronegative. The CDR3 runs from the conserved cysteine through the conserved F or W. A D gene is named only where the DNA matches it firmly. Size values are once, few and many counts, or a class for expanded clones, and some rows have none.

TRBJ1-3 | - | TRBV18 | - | CASSPSPDTIYF | TGTGCCAGCTCCCCGAGTCCGGACACCATATATTTT
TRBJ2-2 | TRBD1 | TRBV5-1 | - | CASSSDRVAGELFF | TGCGCCAGCAGCTCGGACAGGGTGGCCGGGGAGCTGTTTTTT
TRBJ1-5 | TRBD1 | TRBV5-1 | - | CASSYGTGGNQPQHF | TGCGCCAGCAGCTACGGGACAGGGGGTAATCAGCCCCAGCATTTT
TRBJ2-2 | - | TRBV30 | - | CAWSVLDTGELFF | TGTGCCTGGAGTGTACTGGACACCGGGGAGCTGTTTTTT
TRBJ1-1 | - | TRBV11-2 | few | CASSSLRSNTEAFF | TGTGCCAGCAGCTCTCTTCGGTCGAACACTGAAGCTTTCTTT
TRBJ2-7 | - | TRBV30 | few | CAWSGGLSSLSEQYF | TGTGCCTGGAGTGGTGGCCTTTCCTCCCTCTCCGAGCAGTACTTC
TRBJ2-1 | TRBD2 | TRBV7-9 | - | CASSPRDYSYNEQFF | TGTGCCAGCAGCCCCCGGGACTACTCCTACAATGAGCAGTTCTTC
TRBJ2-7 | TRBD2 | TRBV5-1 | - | CASSPLNLAGEDEQYF | TGCGCCAGCAGCCCGCTCAACTTAGCGGGAGAGGACGAGCAGTACTTC
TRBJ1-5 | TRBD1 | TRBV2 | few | CASSWGQGKYQPQHF | TGTGCCAGCAGTTGGGGACAGGGGAAGTATCAGCCCCAGCATTTT
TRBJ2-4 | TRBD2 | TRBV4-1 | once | CASSQGPGLAENIQYF | TGCGCCAGCAGCCAAGGGCCCGGGCTAGCGGAAAACATTCAGTACTTC
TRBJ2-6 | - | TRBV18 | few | CASSRSGQFGANVLTF | TGTGCCAGCTCAAGGTCAGGGCAATTTGGGGCCAACGTCCTGACTTTC
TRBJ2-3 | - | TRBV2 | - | CAISDERRSDTQYF | TGTGCCATCTCAGACGAGCGGCGATCAGATACGCAGTATTTT
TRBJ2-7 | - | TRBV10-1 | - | CASSESPTRDTVYEQYF | TGCGCCAGCAGTGAGTCGCCCACCCGGGACACTGTCTACGAGCAGTACTTC
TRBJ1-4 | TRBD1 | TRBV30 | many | CAWSSGTGDEKLFF | TGTGCCTGGAGTTCCGGAACAGGGGACGAAAAACTGTTTTTT
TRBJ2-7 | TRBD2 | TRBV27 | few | CASRRYSGGNYEQYF | TGTGCCAGCAGGCGATACAGCGGGGGAAACTACGAGCAGTACTTC
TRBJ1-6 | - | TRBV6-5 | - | CASSYGWEGGGLPLHF | TGTGCCAGCAGTTACGGGTGGGAGGGAGGAGGTCTACCCCTCCACTTT
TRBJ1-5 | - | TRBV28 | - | CASGPGQPQHF | TGTGCCAGCGGTCCCGGTCAGCCCCAGCATTTT
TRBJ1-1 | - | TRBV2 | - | CASGGGYTEAFF | TGTGCCAGCGGGGGAGGGTACACTGAAGCTTTCTTT
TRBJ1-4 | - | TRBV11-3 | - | CASSLDLEEKLFF | TGTGCCAGCAGCTTAGATCTCGAGGAAAAACTGTTTTTT
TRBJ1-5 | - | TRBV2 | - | CASIRVREEPQHF | TGTGCCAGCATTCGGGTCAGGGAGGAGCCCCAGCATTTT
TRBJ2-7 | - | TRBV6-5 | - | CASSYYRESYEQYF | TGTGCCAGCAGTTATTACAGGGAATCCTACGAGCAGTACTTC
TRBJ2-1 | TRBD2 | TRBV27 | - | CASSPSMGLAGGNLYNEQFF | TGTGCCAGCAGTCCCTCTATGGGACTAGCGGGAGGGAATCTATACAATGAGCAGTTCTTC
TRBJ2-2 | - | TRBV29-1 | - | CSVEAGENTGELFF | TGCAGCGTTGAAGCCGGGGAGAACACCGGGGAGCTGTTTTTT
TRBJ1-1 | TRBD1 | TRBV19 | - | CASSMGQLRNTEAFF | TGTGCCAGTAGCATGGGACAGTTGAGGAACACTGAAGCTTTCTTT
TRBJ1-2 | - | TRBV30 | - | CAWSGLDGYTF | TGTGCCTGGAGTGGACTGGATGGCTACACCTTC
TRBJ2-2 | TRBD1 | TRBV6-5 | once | CASSYLGRGTGELFF | TGTGCCAGCAGTTACTTGGGCAGGGGGACCGGGGAGCTGTTTTTT
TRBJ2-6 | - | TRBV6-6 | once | CASGPGLGANVLTF | TGTGCCAGCGGTCCAGGGTTAGGGGCCAACGTCCTGACTTTC
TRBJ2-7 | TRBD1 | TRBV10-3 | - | CAISAGQGYEQYF | TGTGCCATCAGTGCGGGACAGGGGTACGAGCAGTACTTC
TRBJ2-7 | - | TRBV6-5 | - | CASTRQGFGYEQYF | TGTGCCAGCACCAGGCAGGGGTTTGGTTACGAGCAGTACTTC
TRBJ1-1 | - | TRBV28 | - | CASSLGGMNTEAFF | TGTGCCAGCAGTTTGGGGGGGATGAACACTGAAGCTTTCTTT
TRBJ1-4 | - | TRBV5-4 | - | CASSPAATNEKLFF | TGTGCCAGCAGCCCTGCAGCAACTAATGAAAAACTGTTTTTT
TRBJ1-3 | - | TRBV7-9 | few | CASRGRIGSGNTIYF | TGTGCCAGCAGGGGCCGAATCGGTTCTGGAAACACCATATATTTT
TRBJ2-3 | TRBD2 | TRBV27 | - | CASSLRTSGSLGTDTQYF | TGTGCCAGCAGTTTAAGGACTAGCGGATCCCTTGGCACAGATACGCAGTATTTT
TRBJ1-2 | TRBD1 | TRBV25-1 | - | CASQLTGAGGYTF | TGTGCCAGCCAACTCACAGGGGCGGGGGGCTACACCTTC
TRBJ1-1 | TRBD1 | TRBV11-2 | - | CASSGRGRGAFF | TGTGCCAGCAGCGGCAGGGGGCGCGGGGCTTTCTTT
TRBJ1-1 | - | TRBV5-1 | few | CASSLAESEAFF | TGCGCCAGCAGCTTGGCCGAGAGTGAAGCTTTCTTT
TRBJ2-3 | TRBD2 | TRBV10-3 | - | CAIRSGLAGGQVRDTQYF | TGTGCCATCAGAAGCGGACTAGCGGGGGGACAGGTGAGAGATACGCAGTATTTT
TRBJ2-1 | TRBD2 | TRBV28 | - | CASRQSSGRAYNEQFF | TGTGCCAGCAGACAAAGTAGCGGGAGGGCTTACAATGAGCAGTTCTTC
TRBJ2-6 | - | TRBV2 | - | CASSGRITPSSGANVLTF | TGTGCCAGCAGTGGGAGGATAACACCAAGCTCTGGGGCCAACGTCCTGACTTTC
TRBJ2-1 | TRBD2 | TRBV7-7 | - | CASSPIGGDEQFF | TGTGCTAGCAGCCCCATTGGGGGGGATGAGCAGTTCTTC
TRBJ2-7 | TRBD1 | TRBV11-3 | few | CASSLSGQGANEQYF | TGTGCCAGCAGCTTATCCGGACAGGGGGCGAATGAGCAGTACTTC
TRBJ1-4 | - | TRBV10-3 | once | CATTGGEKLFF | TGTGCCACCACCGGGGGGGAAAAACTGTTTTTT
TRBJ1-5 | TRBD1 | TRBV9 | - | CASSVGTGGPQPQHF | TGTGCCAGCAGCGTCGGGACAGGGGGGCCTCAGCCCCAGCATTTT
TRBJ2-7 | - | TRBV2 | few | CASTLLVSYEQYF | TGTGCCAGCACCCTCCTCGTCTCCTACGAGCAGTACTTC
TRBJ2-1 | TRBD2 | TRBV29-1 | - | CSVEKRGGVDEQFF | TGCAGCGTTGAAAAGCGGGGGGGCGTCGATGAGCAGTTCTTC
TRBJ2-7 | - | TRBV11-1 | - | CASSLERTYEQYF | TGTGCCAGCAGCTTAGAGCGGACCTACGAGCAGTACTTC
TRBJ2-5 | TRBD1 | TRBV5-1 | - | CASSFWDRGTPGTQYF | TGCGCCAGCAGCTTCTGGGACAGGGGCACCCCCGGGACCCAGTACTTC
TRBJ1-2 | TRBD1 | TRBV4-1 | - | CASSQGGTGGMGGYTF | TGCGCCAGCAGCCAAGGTGGGACAGGGGGCATGGGTGGCTACACCTTC
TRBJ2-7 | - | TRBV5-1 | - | CASSPFGGYEQYF | TGCGCCAGCAGCCCCTTCGGGGGTTACGAGCAGTACTTC
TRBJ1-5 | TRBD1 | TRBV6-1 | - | CASCGFGTVFNQPQHF | TGTGCCAGCTGTGGTTTTGGGACAGTTTTCAATCAGCCCCAGCATTTT
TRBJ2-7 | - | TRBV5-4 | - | CASSDGGLTTYEQYF | TGTGCCAGCAGCGACGGGGGACTGACAACCTACGAGCAGTACTTC
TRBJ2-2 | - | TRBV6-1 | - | CASSVGNTGELFF | TGTGCCAGCAGTGTCGGGAACACCGGGGAGCTGTTTTTT